This T cell receptor beta chain was identified during a study of blood T cell repertoires in COVID-19. Study summary: From T cells, B-cell-depleted T cells, or PBMCs came the material, which was cDNA or gDNA.

Germline assignment: CDR1 MDHEN and CDR2 SYDVKM. V shed 4 bases, J shed 5 bases, and the junction held 8 bases outside the gene matches. The CDR3 has 14 amino acids. Authors' analysis steps: Reference gene primer amplification in the assay estimated nucleated cell counts. Sequencing was performed with immunoSEQ multiplex PCR; in TCRdb, only in-frame clones are kept and a portion is missing. The V and J calls and clone size are taken from that table; D and trimming were inferred from the DNA. The profile covers 350,000 or so clones, with roughly 86% appearing a single time and about 10% taken by the ten largest. The Seattle patients joined while their infection was active and were tracked longitudinally afterward.

Material: peripheral blood. The source of this sequence is a woman between 25 and 40 years old with COVID-19, enrolled during active disease. This sequence joins TRBV28 and TRBJ2-7; 7 bases line up with TRBD1. The CDR3 here is CASSSSGQLNEQYF. The CDR3 DNA sequence: TGTGCCAGCAGTTCGTCGGGACAGCTAAACGAGCAGTACTTC.